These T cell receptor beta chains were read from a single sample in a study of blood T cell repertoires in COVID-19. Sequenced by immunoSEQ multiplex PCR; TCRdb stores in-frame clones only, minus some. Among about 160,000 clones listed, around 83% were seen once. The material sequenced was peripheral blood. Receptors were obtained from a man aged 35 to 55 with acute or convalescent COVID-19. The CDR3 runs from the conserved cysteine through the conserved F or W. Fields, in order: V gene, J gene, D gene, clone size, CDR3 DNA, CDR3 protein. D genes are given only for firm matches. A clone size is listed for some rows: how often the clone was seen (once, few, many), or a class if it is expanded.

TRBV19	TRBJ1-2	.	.	TGTGCCAGTAGTATAGGGGAGCGACAGGTCTATGGCTACACCTTC	CASSIGERQVYGYTF
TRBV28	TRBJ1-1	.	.	TGTGCCAGCAGTTTATCTCAGACAGGGAACACTGAAGCTTTCTTT	CASSLSQTGNTEAFF
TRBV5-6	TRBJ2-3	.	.	TGTGCCAGCAGCTTTTTCGTGTCAGATACGCAGTATTTT	CASSFFVSDTQYF
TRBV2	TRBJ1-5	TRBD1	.	TGTGCCAGCAGTACAGGGGGCTATCATCAGCCCCAGCATTTT	CASSTGGYHQPQHF
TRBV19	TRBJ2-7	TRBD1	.	TGTGCCACCTCCCGGGCACACAAACAGGGGGCGCTTTTTGAGCAGTACTTC	CATSRAHKQGALFEQYF
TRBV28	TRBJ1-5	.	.	TGTGCCAGCAGCTTATTCTATCAGCCCCAGCATTTT	CASSLFYQPQHF
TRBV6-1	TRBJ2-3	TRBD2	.	TGTGCCAGCAGTGACCTTTCGGGCGGGGGGTATAGCACAGATACGCAGTATTTT	CASSDLSGGGYSTDTQYF
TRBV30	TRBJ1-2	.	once	TGTGCCTGGAGTGTTTCTCAGGGTGTCAACTATGGCTACACCTTC	CAWSVSQGVNYGYTF
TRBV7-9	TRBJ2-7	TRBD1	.	TGTGCCAGCAGCCGACGACAGGGGGCGGACGAGCAGTACTTC	CASSRRQGADEQYF
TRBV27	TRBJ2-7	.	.	TGTGCCAGCAGTGGGGGGTCCTCCTACGAGCAGTACTTC	CASSGGSSYEQYF
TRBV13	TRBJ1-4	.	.	TGTGCCAGCTCTAGTCGGGGGGGAGAAAAACTGTTTTTT	CASSSRGGEKLFF
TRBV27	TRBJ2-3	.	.	TGTGCCAGCAGTACCCACAGGGACGCAGATACGCAGTATTTT	CASSTHRDADTQYF
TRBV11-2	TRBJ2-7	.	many	TGTGCCAGCAGCTTAGGGGGGGTCGAGCAGTACTTC	CASSLGGVEQYF
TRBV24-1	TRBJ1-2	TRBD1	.	TGTGCCACCAGTGATCCCGGGACAGGTCATGGCTACACCTTC	CATSDPGTGHGYTF
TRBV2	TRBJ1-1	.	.	TGTGCCAGCAGTACCCAAGGACAGTTGGCTGAAGCTTTCTTT	CASSTQGQLAEAFF
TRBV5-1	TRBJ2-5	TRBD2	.	TGCGCCAGCAGCTTGGGTCCAGCGGGGGAGTACCAAGAGACCCAGTACTTC	CASSLGPAGEYQETQYF
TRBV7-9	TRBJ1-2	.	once	TGTGCCAGCAGCTTACAGGAAAACTATGGCTACACCTTC	CASSLQENYGYTF
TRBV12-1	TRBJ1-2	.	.	TGTGCCAGCAGCGGAGCCAGCGGGGGGCAAAAACGGAACTATGGCTACACCTTC	CASSGASGGQKRNYGYTF
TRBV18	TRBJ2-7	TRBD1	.	TGTGCCAGCTCACCACCCAGGACAGGGGGCTCCTACGAGCAGTACTTC	CASSPPRTGGSYEQYF
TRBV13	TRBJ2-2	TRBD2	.	TGTGCCAGCAGCTTCGGGCGGGGGGGCCACACCGGGGAGCTGTTTTTT	CASSFGRGGHTGELFF
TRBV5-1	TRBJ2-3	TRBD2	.	TGCGCCAGCAGCTTGTATAGCGGGGGCAGGGATACGCAGTATTTT	CASSLYSGGRDTQYF
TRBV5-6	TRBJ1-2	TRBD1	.	TGTGCCAGCAGCCCCGCGGGACAGGGTAACTATGGCTACACCTTC	CASSPAGQGNYGYTF
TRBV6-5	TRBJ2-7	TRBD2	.	TGTGCCAGCAGTTACGGGGGGGGTAGGTACGAGCAGTACTTC	CASSYGGGRYEQYF
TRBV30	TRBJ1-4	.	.	TGTGCCTGGAGTAGGCAGGATCGGGGGAATGAAAAACTGTTTTTT	CAWSRQDRGNEKLFF
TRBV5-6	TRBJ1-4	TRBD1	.	TGTGCCAGCAGCTTCGGGACAGCAACTAATGAAAAACTGTTTTTT	CASSFGTATNEKLFF
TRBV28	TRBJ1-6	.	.	TGTGCCAGCAGACCCCCCGAGCGGGGGAGTTCACCCCTCCACTTT	CASRPPERGSSPLHF
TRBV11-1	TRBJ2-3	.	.	TGTGCCAGCAGCTCTCGGACAGGAGGGACCACAGATACGCAGTATTTT	CASSSRTGGTTDTQYF
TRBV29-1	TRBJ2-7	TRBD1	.	TGCAGCGTCGTGGACAGGGCGGGCTCCTACGAGCAGTACTTC	CSVVDRAGSYEQYF
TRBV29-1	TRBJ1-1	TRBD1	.	TGCAGCGGGACAGGGGGCAACACTGAAGCTTTCTTT	CSGTGGNTEAFF
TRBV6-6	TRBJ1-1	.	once	TGTGCCAGCATTACGCCCCTGGCCGGGGTCACTGAAGCTTTCTTT	CASITPLAGVTEAFF
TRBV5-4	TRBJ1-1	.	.	TGTGCCAGCAGCGGGGGGACGGCAGACACTGAAGCTTTCTTT	CASSGGTADTEAFF
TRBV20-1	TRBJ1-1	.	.	TGCAGTGCGGAGGCCGGGTTAGAAGCTTTCTTT	CSAEAGLEAFF
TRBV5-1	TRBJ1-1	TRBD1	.	TGCGCCAGCAGCTTGTCGACAGGGGCGTGGAACACTGAAGCTTTCTTT	CASSLSTGAWNTEAFF
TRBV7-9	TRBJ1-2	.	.	TGTGCCAGCAGCTTAGCAGCAATCAACTATGGCTACACCTTC	CASSLAAINYGYTF
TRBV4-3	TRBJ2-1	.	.	TGCGCCAGCAGCCAGTACAGGGTTGGGGAGCAGTTCTTC	CASSQYRVGEQFF
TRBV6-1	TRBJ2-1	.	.	TGTGCCAGCAGTGAAGTACAGATGTGGGTAGAGCAGTTCTTC	CASSEVQMWVEQFF
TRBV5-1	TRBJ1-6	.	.	TGCGCCAGCAGCTTGAAACCAAGGGGTAATTCACCCCTCCACTTT	CASSLKPRGNSPLHF
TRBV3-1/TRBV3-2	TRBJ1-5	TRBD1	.	TGTGCCAGCAGCCAAGAGACAGGGAGCAATCAGCCCCAGCATTTT	CASSQETGSNQPQHF
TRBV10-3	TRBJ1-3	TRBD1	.	TGTGCCATCAGTGCCCGGGACAGGGGGCAAACAAACACCATATATTTT	CAISARDRGQTNTIYF
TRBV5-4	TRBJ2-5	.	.	TGTGCCAGCAGCGCGGGACGGATGCCTCAAGAGACCCAGTACTTC	CASSAGRMPQETQYF
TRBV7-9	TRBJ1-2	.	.	TGTGCCAGCAGCGACGACAGGAGTTATGGCTACACCTTC	CASSDDRSYGYTF
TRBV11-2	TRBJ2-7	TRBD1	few	TGTGCCAGCCGACCGCCGGGGACAGGGACTTACGAGCAGTACTTC	CASRPPGTGTYEQYF
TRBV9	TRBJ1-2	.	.	TGTGCCAGCAGCCCGACCGGGATTGTTTATGTGACAGGCTACACCTTC	CASSPTGIVYVTGYTF
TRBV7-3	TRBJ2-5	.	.	TGTGCCAGCAGCTTAAGGTCAGGGCCTCGGGAGACCCAGTACTTC	CASSLRSGPRETQYF
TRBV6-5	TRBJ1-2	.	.	TGTGCCAGCAATCCCCTCCTGGGACTTAACTATGGCTACACCTTC	CASNPLLGLNYGYTF
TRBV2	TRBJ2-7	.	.	TGTGCCAGCAGTGATTCGTTGATCAGCTACGAGCAGTACTTC	CASSDSLISYEQYF
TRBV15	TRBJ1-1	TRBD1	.	TGTGCCACCAGCACCCAACAGGGGGCGGCTACTGAAGCTTTCTTT	CATSTQQGAATEAFF